This is a list of T cell receptor gamma chains from one sample in a study of γδ T cells in repeated Plasmodium falciparum infection. TCRdb re-called clones from the multiplex PCR reads using CATT. The repertoire holds approximately 26,000 gamma-chain clones, with roughly 3.1% as singletons. The sequenced sample consisted of gamma-delta T cells from blood. These receptors were taken from a pool of human donors (malaria-infected and uninfected, not separated). Both conserved end residues are part of each CDR3.

v_gene: TRGV9; len: 16; CDR3aa: CALWEVLPQNYYKKLF
v_gene: TRGV2; len: 15; CDR3aa: CATWDVEYYYYRKLF
v_gene: TRGV3; len: 11; CDR3aa: CATWDRRCKLF
v_gene: TRGV9; len: 14; CDR3aa: CALWEVQGYYKKLF
v_gene: TRGV9; len: 17; CDR3aa: CALWEVLCELGKKIKVF
v_gene: TRGV4; len: 13; CDR3aa: CATWDATGWFKIF
v_gene: TRGV4; len: 12; CDR3aa: CATWDGGYRKLF
v_gene: TRGV4; len: 13; CDR3aa: CATWVRGGWIKTF
v_gene: TRGV2; len: 16; CDR3aa: CATWDGSLPLYYRKLF
v_gene: TRGV8; len: 10; CDR3aa: CATWDPVKLF
v_gene: TRGV3; len: 13; CDR3aa: CATWDEVKPMKLF